These T cell receptor beta chains were read from a single sample in a study of spatial heterogeneity in lung cancer. One entry per CDR3 protein, called by TCRdb with MiXCR from the 5' RACE reads. The sample shows approximately 5,400 distinct CDR3 sequences, approximately 8% of them seen only once. The source material was lung tumor tissue, sampled at surgery. The receptors were sampled from a female donor with early-stage non-small cell lung cancer. Both conserved end residues are part of each CDR3. The D gene is left open where the match is weak. Clone size is not always given. Where it is, it says once, few, many or a class for expanded clones.

clone size	D gene	V gene	J gene	CDR3 DNA	CDR3 protein
many	-	TRBV4-2	TRBJ2-1	TGTGCCAGCAGCCAAGATCGTAGCGAGCAGTTCTTC	CASSQDRSEQFF
medium-sized	-	TRBV2	TRBJ1-2	TGTGCCAGCACTGGGGGCTATGGCTACACCTTC	CASTGGYGYTF
medium-sized	TRBD2	TRBV5-1	TRBJ2-3	TGCGCCAGCAGCTTGGTCTCTAGCGGGGTCACAGATACGCAGTATTTT	CASSLVSSGVTDTQYF
medium-sized	-	TRBV7-3	TRBJ2-1	TGTGCCAGCAGCTTAATTGGTACAGGGAACAATGAGCAGTTCTTC	CASSLIGTGNNEQFF
-	-	TRBV27	TRBJ1-3	TGTGCCAGCCGACAAATGGGACCTGGAAACACCATATATTTT	CASRQMGPGNTIYF
medium-sized	TRBD1	TRBV28	TRBJ2-2	TGTGCCAGCAGAACCGGGACAGGGGCTACCGGGGAGCTGTTTTTT	CASRTGTGATGELFF
many	-	TRBV6-5	TRBJ2-1	TGTGCCAGCAGTCCGCCCCGGGGTGAGCAGTTCTTC	CASSPPRGEQFF
many	-	TRBV6-5	TRBJ2-6	TGTGCCAGCAGTTACTCCTTCGGGGGCGGCGGGGCCAACGTCCTGACTTTC	CASSYSFGGGGANVLTF
many	TRBD1	TRBV20-1	TRBJ2-5	TGCAGTGCCACCCACGGACAGGGAGGCAAGGAGACCCAGTACTTC	CSATHGQGGKETQYF
medium-sized	TRBD2	TRBV3-1	TRBJ2-5	TGTGCCAGCAGCCAAAGCAAACTAGCGGGAGGGGGCGAGACCCAGTACTTC	CASSQSKLAGGGETQYF
many	-	TRBV27	TRBJ2-7	TGTGCCAGCAGTTTACGGACGGTCTCCTACGAGCAGTACTTC	CASSLRTVSYEQYF
many	-	TRBV3-1	TRBJ1-1	TGTGCCAGCAGCCAGCCCCGGGACACAGCTTTCTTT	CASSQPRDTAFF
many	-	TRBV20-1	TRBJ2-3	TGCAGTGCCTCACAGGGAAGCACAGATACGCAGTATTTT	CSASQGSTDTQYF
many	-	TRBV5-4	TRBJ2-3	TGTGCCAGCAGCTTGGTTGAGAGCGGGCAGGAGTATTTT	CASSLVESGQEYF
many	-	TRBV6-5	TRBJ1-6	TGTGCCAGCAGGGGGGAGGGGCCTTATAATTCACCCCTCCACTTT	CASRGEGPYNSPLHF
many	-	TRBV11-2	TRBJ2-3	TGTGCCAGCAGCTTCAGCACAGATACGCAGTATTTT	CASSFSTDTQYF
medium-sized	-	TRBV2	TRBJ2-2	TGTGCCAGCAGTGAGGAGCCCGGGGAGCTGTTTTTT	CASSEEPGELFF
many	-	TRBV29-1	TRBJ1-3	TGCAGCGTTTTAGGAGGGCCAGGAAACACCATATATTTT	CSVLGGPGNTIYF
many	-	TRBV7-2	TRBJ2-3	TGTGCCAGCAGCTTAGGGGGGGGCGCCCCGGGTACGCAGTATTTT	CASSLGGGAPGTQYF
medium-sized	-	TRBV28	TRBJ1-2	TGTGCCAGCAGTTTGGGAGTTATCTATGGCTACACCTTC	CASSLGVIYGYTF
medium-sized	TRBD2	TRBV7-8	TRBJ2-4	TGTGCCAGCAGCTTAGGGTCTAGCGGGGGGGGCATTCAGTACTTC	CASSLGSSGGGIQYF
many	-	TRBV10-2	TRBJ2-7	TGCGCCAGCAGTGAAACGACTTACGAGCAGTACTTC	CASSETTYEQYF
few	-	TRBV7-3	TRBJ2-1	TGTGCCAGCAGCTTAGGGGCTAGGGGCATTAAGGGAGAGCAGTTCTTC	CASSLGARGIKGEQFF
many	TRBD1	TRBV20-1	TRBJ1-1	TGCAGTGCTAGAGCAGGGGGAGCTTTCTTT	CSARAGGAFF
many	TRBD1	TRBV6-1	TRBJ1-1	TGTGCCAGCAACCCGGGACAGGGATGGTTGGCTGAAGTTTTCTTT	CASNPGQGWLAEVFF
many	-	TRBV5-5	TRBJ1-2	TGTGCCAGCAGCCCAGACTTGAACTATGGCTACACCTTC	CASSPDLNYGYTF
medium-sized	-	TRBV7-2	TRBJ1-1	TGTGCCAGCAGCTTAGCGGGGGGGACAAAGAACACTGAAGCTTTCTTT	CASSLAGGTKNTEAFF
many	-	TRBV6-1	TRBJ2-3	TGTGCCAGCAGTGACGTCGCCGAGACAGGCACAGATACGCAGTATTTT	CASSDVAETGTDTQYF
-	-	TRBV5-1	TRBJ2-7	TGCGCCAGCAGCTTGGAAATTACTCCCGGCTACGAGCAGTACTTC	CASSLEITPGYEQYF
many	-	TRBV5-1	TRBJ2-1	TGCGCCAGCAGCCCCCTTGACGACGAGCAGTTCTTC	CASSPLDDEQFF
-	-	TRBV28	TRBJ1-3	TGTGCCAGCAGTTTGGCCGTGCAGGGGCCTGGAAACACCATATATTTT	CASSLAVQGPGNTIYF
many	-	TRBV2	TRBJ1-2	TGTGCCAGCAGTGATCGGCCAGAGCCGTATGGCTACACCTTC	CASSDRPEPYGYTF
medium-sized	-	TRBV5-1	TRBJ2-1	TGCGCCAGCAGCTTGGAATCGGGGGAGTCCAATGAGCAGTTCTTC	CASSLESGESNEQFF
many	TRBD1	TRBV11-2	TRBJ2-7	TGTGCCAGCAGCTTAACCTCCGGGACAGACTACGAGCAGTACTTC	CASSLTSGTDYEQYF
-	-	TRBV12-3/TRBV12-4	TRBJ1-2	TGTGCCAGCAGTCCCGGTCCCGGCGGGGGCTACACCTTC	CASSPGPGGGYTF
medium-sized	TRBD2	TRBV6-5	TRBJ2-1	TGTGCCAGCAGTTACTCAGGCCTAGCGGGGAATGAGCAGTTCTTC	CASSYSGLAGNEQFF
many	TRBD2	TRBV12-3/TRBV12-4	TRBJ2-1	TGTGCCAGCAGCGCTGAACGGACTAGCGGGGGGCCCGACAATGAGCAGTTCTTC	CASSAERTSGGPDNEQFF
once	-	TRBV10-3	TRBJ1-1	TGTGCCATCACCGGGAAGGCGGGCACTGAAGCTTTCTTT	CAITGKAGTEAFF
many	-	TRBV5-1	TRBJ2-3	TGCGCCAGCAGCTTGGTGGGGAGCGGAAGCACAGATACGCAGTATTTT	CASSLVGSGSTDTQYF
-	-	TRBV7-2	TRBJ1-5	TGTGCCAGCAGCTTAGGGGGGGCGGGCAATCAGCCCCAGCATTTT	CASSLGGAGNQPQHF
-	-	TRBV5-1	TRBJ2-7	TGCGCCAGCCGCTGGGACCATACCTACGAGCAGTACTTC	CASRWDHTYEQYF
medium-sized	TRBD2	TRBV7-3	TRBJ2-2	TGTGCCAGCAGCTTAGGAGCGGGACCCGGGGAGCTGTTTTTT	CASSLGAGPGELFF
medium-sized	-	TRBV9	TRBJ1-6	TGTGCCACCCCCCGACGAACTTCACCCCTCCACTTT	CATPRRTSPLHF
many	-	TRBV7-8	TRBJ2-2	TGTGCCAGCAGACTACTAGGAGGGGGGAACACCGGGGAGCTGTTTTTT	CASRLLGGGNTGELFF
many	-	TRBV29-1	TRBJ1-4	TGCAGCGTTGAGGAGGGGGAAAAACTGTTTTTT	CSVEEGEKLFF
many	-	TRBV5-4	TRBJ2-5	TGTGCCAGCAGCATGGGGTTCCAAGAGACCCAGTACTTC	CASSMGFQETQYF
-	TRBD2	TRBV11-2	TRBJ2-7	TGTGCCAGCAGCTTAGACCCGGGACTAGCGGGATCTTTCTTC	CASSLDPGLAGSFF
many	-	TRBV6-5	TRBJ1-5	TGTGCCAGCAGTTACCTGTCCGGGATTGGGACCCACATCCAGCCCCAGCATTTT	CASSYLSGIGTHIQPQHF